The subject of this entry is one TCR beta chain. Antigen: not known. V lost 5 bases and J lost 4; bases outside the gene matches: 7. Germline CDR1 and CDR2: SGHRS and YFSETQ. The CDR3 spans 16 residues. TCR beta CDR3 region amplification was performed from RNA transcripts. The HTBI primer set was used in a first-round RT-PCR of the TCR CDR3. From the multiplex PCR reads, TCRdb called clonotypes with MiXCR, one entry per CDR3 protein. The sample records hundreds of thousands of distinct CDR3 sequences, 15% to 20% being singletons. These data belong to a study of T cells in Graves' hyperthyroidism and ophthalmopathy. About the study: Initial diagnosis, before any treatment, was when peripheral blood was collected.

Disease lasting under 3 months, a NOSPECS grade of at least 4, and a Clinical Activity Score of at least 3 were features of the ophthalmopathy patients. Exclusion of patients followed from uncontrolled infection, other autoimmune disease, pregnancy or lactation. Notes on the study in general: Expanded thyroid clonotypes (above 0.001) were mostly also found in blood.

The rearrangement joins TRBV5-1 to TRBJ2-1, with 12 bases fitting TRBD1. The specimen sequenced was blood. This sequence was found in a woman in her thirties or forties with Graves' ophthalmopathy. The CDR3 loop is CASSPGTGGLYNEQFF. The CDR3 nucleotides read TGCGCCAGCAGTCCCGGGACAGGGGGCCTATACAATGAGCAGTTCTTC.